This is a list of T cell receptor beta chains from one sample in a study of graft-versus-host responses after intestinal transplantation. Assay: immunoSEQ multiplex PCR; the TCRdb copy retains only in-frame clones and omits some. The repertoire holds tens of thousands of clones, with more than 70% as singletons. Antigens for these TCRs are unknown. Sequencing used unstimulated CD8+ T cells sorted from spleen or lymph node cells, obtained before intestinal transplant. The receptors shown here come from a human donor who received an intestinal transplant. Each CDR3 is given with its conserved first and last residue. The D gene is left open where the match is weak. Size is omitted from some rows. Given values are once, few, many or a class for expanded clones.

>TRBV7-9|once|TRBJ2-5|TRBD1
TGTGCCAGCAGCTTGGGGACAGCAGAGACCCAGTACTTC
CASSLGTAETQYF
>TRBV10-1|.|TRBJ2-7|TRBD1
TGCGCCAGCAGTGCCGGGGACAGCGGTGTTAACTACGAGCAGTACTTC
CASSAGDSGVNYEQYF
>TRBV28|.|TRBJ2-7|TRBD1
TGTGCCAGCAGCGATCCCGGGACAGGGTATGAGCAGTACTTC
CASSDPGTGYEQYF
>TRBV27|.|TRBJ1-6|.
TGTGCCAGCAGTTCCCTCCTTGGCCCCCTCCACTTT
CASSSLLGPLHF
>TRBV6-5|once|TRBJ2-5|TRBD2
TGTGCCAGCAGTAACGGGAGGGGCGGGGAGACCCAGTACTTC
CASSNGRGGETQYF
>TRBV28|.|TRBJ2-2|.
TGTGCCAGCAGTTTTCTGCTAGAGAACACCGGGGAGCTGTTTTTT
CASSFLLENTGELFF
>TRBV2|.|TRBJ2-7|TRBD1
TGTGCCAGCAGTCATATTCAAAGGACAGGGGACTCCTACGAGCAGTACTTC
CASSHIQRTGDSYEQYF
>TRBV9|.|TRBJ2-3|.
TGTGCCAGCGGAGGAGTAGCGCGAGATACGCAGTATTTT
CASGGVARDTQYF
>TRBV30|.|TRBJ1-2|TRBD1
TGTGCCTGGAGTGCGTGGACAGGGACCCTAAAGTATGGCTACACCTTC
CAWSAWTGTLKYGYTF
>TRBV5-1|.|TRBJ2-5|.
TGCGCCAGCAGCTTCTTATGTGCCGGGCAAGAGACCCAGTACTTC
CASSFLCAGQETQYF
>TRBV5-4|.|TRBJ1-4|.
TGTGCCAGCAGCCTGGGATTGGGGGCGGGTGAAAAACTGTTTTTT
CASSLGLGAGEKLFF
>TRBV28|once|TRBJ1-2|TRBD1
TGTGCCAGCAGCCAGTTTTCTTGGGACAGGGAAGGCCATGATTATGGCTACACCTTC
CASSQFSWDREGHDYGYTF
>TRBV28|.|TRBJ2-1|.
TGTGCCAGCAGGGCGCTTTGGGAGACCTACAATGAGCAGTTCTTC
CASRALWETYNEQFF
>TRBV7-9|.|TRBJ1-2|TRBD1
TGTGCCAGCAGCTTATTAGGGACAGGGGTTTCCTATGGCTACACCTTC
CASSLLGTGVSYGYTF
>TRBV7-6|.|TRBJ2-7|.
TGTGCCAGCAGCCCTTCAGTACAGTACCACGAGCAGTACTTC
CASSPSVQYHEQYF
>TRBV18|.|TRBJ1-4|TRBD1
TGTGCCAGCTCGATGGGGACAGATGCAACTAATGAAAAACTGTTTTTT
CASSMGTDATNEKLFF